This T cell receptor (beta chain) stems from a study of OX40 agonist ivuxolimab in advanced cancers. The wider study: Hepatocellular carcinoma, melanoma, renal cell or head and neck cancer occurred in dose-escalation patients.

The protocol was immunoSEQ multiplex PCR, while the TCRdb copy is restricted to in-frame clones and leaves out a portion. The sample yields tens of thousands of clones, just over 85% seen once. There are 14 residues in the CDR3. Trimming removed 5 bases from V and 6 bases from J; junction bases left unmatched: 8. Looked up from germline, CDR1 is KGHSH and CDR2 is LQKENI. With respect to this clone: Its antigen is undetermined.

General study findings and limits: Certain nonresponders likewise exhibited a low normalized T-cell clonal expansion. Partial responders receiving 0.1-3.0 mg/kg showed among the lowest clonal expansion.

The rearrangement links TRBV18 to TRBJ1-1; 8 bases map to TRBD1. Here the sequenced sample was CD4+ or CD8+ T cells sorted from blood, taken in a trial of the OX40 agonist ivuxolimab. The clonotype originates from an adult with an advanced solid tumor such as melanoma, head and neck, liver or kidney cancer. This chain's CDR3 is CASSTTYRGSEAFF. CDR3 sequence (DNA): TGTGCCAGCTCAACGACGTACAGGGGGTCTGAAGCTTTCTTT.